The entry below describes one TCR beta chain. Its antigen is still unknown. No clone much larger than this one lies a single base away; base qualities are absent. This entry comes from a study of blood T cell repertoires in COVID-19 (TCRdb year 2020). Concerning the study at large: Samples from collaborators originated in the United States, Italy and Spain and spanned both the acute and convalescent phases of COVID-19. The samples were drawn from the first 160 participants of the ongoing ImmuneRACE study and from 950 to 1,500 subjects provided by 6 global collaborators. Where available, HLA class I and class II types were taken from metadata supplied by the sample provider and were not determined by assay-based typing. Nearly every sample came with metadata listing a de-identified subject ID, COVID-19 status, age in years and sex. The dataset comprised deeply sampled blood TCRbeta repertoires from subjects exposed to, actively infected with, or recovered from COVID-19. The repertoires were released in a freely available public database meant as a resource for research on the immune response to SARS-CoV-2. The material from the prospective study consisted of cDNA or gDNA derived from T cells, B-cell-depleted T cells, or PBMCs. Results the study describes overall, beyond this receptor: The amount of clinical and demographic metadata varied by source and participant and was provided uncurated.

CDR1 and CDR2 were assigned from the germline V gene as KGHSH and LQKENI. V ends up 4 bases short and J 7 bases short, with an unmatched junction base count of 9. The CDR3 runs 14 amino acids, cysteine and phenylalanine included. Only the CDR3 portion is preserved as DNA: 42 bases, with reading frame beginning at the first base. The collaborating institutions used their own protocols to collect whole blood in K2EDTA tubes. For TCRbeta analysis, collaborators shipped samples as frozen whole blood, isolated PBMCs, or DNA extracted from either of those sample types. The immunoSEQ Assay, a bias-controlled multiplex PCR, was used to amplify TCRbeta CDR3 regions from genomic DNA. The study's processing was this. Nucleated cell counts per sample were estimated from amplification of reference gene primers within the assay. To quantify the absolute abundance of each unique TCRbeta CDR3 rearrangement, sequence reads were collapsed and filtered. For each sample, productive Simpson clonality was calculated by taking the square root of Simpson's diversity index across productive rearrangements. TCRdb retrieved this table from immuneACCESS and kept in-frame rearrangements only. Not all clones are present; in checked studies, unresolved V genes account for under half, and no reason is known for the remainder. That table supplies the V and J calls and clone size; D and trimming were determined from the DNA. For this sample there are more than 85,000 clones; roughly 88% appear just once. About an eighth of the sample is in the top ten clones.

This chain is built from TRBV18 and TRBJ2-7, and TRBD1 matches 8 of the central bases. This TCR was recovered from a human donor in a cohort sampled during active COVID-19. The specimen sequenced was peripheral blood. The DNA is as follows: TGTGCCAGCTCACTCGGACAGGGACTGCTGGAGCAGTACTTC. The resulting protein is CASSLGQGLLEQYF.